One and the same sample provided the 8 T cell receptor beta chains below, sequenced in a study of blood T cell repertoires in COVID-19. Repertoires were generated with immunoSEQ multiplex PCR, while TCRdb's copy carries only in-frame clones and drops some. The sample lists hundreds of thousands of clones; 85% were seen once. Sequencing was carried out using peripheral blood. The receptors derive from a woman in her late teens or twenties with acute or convalescent COVID-19.

This clone was found a few times. The chain joins TRBV11-2 to TRBJ2-5; TRBD2 matches 10 bases. The V gene end was trimmed by 5 bases and the J gene end by 5 bases; junction bases not matched to a gene: 8. This CDR3 region has 15 residues. CDR1 is SGHAT and CDR2 is FQNNGV in the germline V gene. This chain's CDR3 is CASSNSGGTAETQYF. The CDR3 DNA follows: TGTGCCAGCAGCAATAGCGGGGGGACTGCGGAGACCCAGTACTTC.

The J gene is TRBJ2-5, the V gene TRBV5-4; possible D gene TRBD1, 6 bases. Trimming left V 4 bases short and J 2 bases short, with 9 bases between. CDR1 is SGHNT, CDR2 YYREEE, per germline (reference sequence). The CDR3 length is 13 residues. CDR3 in amino acids: CASSIGQQETQYF. In DNA form, the CDR3 reads TGTGCCAGCAGCATAGGACAGCAAGAGACCCAGTACTTC.

This chain uses TRBV19 with TRBJ1-1; D gene unclear. Germline CDR1 and CDR2: LNHDA and SQIVND (reference sequence). V lost 9 bases, J lost 1 base, and 15 bases lay in between. The CDR3 loop spans 14 amino acids. The CDR3 region is CASRRGRENTEAFF. CDR3 nucleotides: TGTGCCAGCCGACGAGGACGGGAGAACACTGAAGCTTTCTTT.

This clone was seen a single time. The chain couples TRBV7-2 to TRBJ2-7; D is perhaps TRBD2 (6 bases). CDR1 is SGHTA, CDR2 FQGNSA, per germline. Trimming cost V 2 bases and J 4 bases, with 15 bases left between them. The CDR3 consists of 15 residues. The CDR3 coding sequence is TGTGCCAGCAGCTTATCATCGGGGGAGGTTTACGAGCAGTACTTC. As protein: CASSLSSGEVYEQYF. Full variable domain (remainder filled in from reference TRBV7-2 and TRBJ2-7): GAGVSQSPSNKVTEKGKDVELRCDPISGHTALYWYRQSLGQGLEFLIYFQGNSAPDKSGLPSDRFSAERTGGSVSTLTIQRTQQEDSAVYLCASSLSSGEVYEQYFGPGTRLTVT.

This chain links TRBV12-3 or TRBV12-4 with TRBJ1-2, with D possibly matching TRBD1 (5 bases). The CDR3 has 13 residues. Trimming took 4 bases from V and 8 from J, leaving 14 bases between them. CDR3 residues: CASSSRVPLGYTF. CDR3 sequence (DNA): TGTGCCAGCAGTTCCAGGGTCCCCCTGGGCTACACCTTC.

There are a few counts of this clone. This chain uses TRBV6-4 with TRBJ2-3; no definite D call. V shed 3 bases and J shed 0 bases, with 7 bases lying between them. This CDR3 is built from 14 residues. CDR1 and CDR2 (germline): MRHNA, SNTAGT. The CDR3 sequence is CASSEKASTDTQYF. The CDR3 DNA sequence: TGTGCCAGCAGTGAAAAAGCCAGCACAGATACGCAGTATTTT.

V usage is TRBV25-1 and J usage is TRBJ1-5; D gene ambiguous. Germline CDR1 MGHDK, CDR2 SYGVNS. With 3 bases removed from V and 4 bases from J, the gap between germline ends came to 4 bases. This CDR3 has 12 amino acids. The CDR3 loop is CASSDMNQPQHF. DNA for the CDR3: TGTGCCAGCAGTGACATGAATCAGCCCCAGCATTTT.

This clone was seen more than once but under ten times. The rearrangement joins TRBV9 to TRBJ1-1, with D maybe TRBD1 (6 bases). Germline V gene data show CDR1 as SGDLS and CDR2 as YYNGEE. V lost 4 bases and J lost 3, with 16 bases in between. CDR3 length equals 15 residues. The chain's CDR3 is CASSSREGEDTEAFF. CDR3 nucleotides: TGTGCCAGCAGCTCGCGGGAGGGGGAGGACACTGAAGCTTTCTTT.